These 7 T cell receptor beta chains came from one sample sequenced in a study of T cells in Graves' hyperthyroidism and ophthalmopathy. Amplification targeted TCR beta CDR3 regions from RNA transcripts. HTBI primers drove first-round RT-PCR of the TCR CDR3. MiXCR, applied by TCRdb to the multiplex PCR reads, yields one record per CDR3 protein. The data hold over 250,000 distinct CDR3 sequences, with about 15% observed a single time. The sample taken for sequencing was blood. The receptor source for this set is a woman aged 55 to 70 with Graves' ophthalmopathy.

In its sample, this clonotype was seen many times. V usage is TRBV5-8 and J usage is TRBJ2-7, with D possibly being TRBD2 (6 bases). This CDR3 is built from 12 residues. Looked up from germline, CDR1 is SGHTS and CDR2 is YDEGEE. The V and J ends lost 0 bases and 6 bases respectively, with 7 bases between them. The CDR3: CASSLGRGEQYF. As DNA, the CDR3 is TGTGCCAGCAGCTTGGGGAGGGGCGAGCAGTACTTC.

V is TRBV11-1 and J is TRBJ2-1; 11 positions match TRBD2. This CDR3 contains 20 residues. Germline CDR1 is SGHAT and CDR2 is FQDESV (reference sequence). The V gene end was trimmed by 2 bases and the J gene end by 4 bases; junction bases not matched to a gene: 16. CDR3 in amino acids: CASSLRGLAGGSLSYNEQFF. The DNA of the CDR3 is TGTGCCAGCAGCTTAAGGGGGCTAGCGGGAGGATCCCTCTCTTACAATGAGCAGTTCTTC.

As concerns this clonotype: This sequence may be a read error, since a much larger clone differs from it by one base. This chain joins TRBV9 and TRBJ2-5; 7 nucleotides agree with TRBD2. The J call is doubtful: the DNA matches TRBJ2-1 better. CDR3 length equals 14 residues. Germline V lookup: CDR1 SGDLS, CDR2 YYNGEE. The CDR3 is CASSVGTSAQTQFF. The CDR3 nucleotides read TGTGCCAGCAGCGTAGGAACTAGCGCACAGACCCAGTTCTTC.

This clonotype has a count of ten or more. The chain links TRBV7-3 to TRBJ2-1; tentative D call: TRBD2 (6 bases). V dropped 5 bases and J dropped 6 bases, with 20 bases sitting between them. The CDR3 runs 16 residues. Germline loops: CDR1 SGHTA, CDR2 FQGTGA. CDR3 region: CASSPPRGLGCNEQFF. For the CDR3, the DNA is TGTGCCAGCAGCCCACCCCGGGGACTTGGATGCAATGAGCAGTTCTTC.

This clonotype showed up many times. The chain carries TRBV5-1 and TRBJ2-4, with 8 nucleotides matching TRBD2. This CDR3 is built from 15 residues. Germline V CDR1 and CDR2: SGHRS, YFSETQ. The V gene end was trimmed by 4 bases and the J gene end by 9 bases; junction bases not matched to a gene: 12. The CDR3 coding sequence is TGCGCCAGCAGCCCGGGGGGGGAGCGGGAGAGCATTCAGTACTTC. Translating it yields CASSPGGERESIQYF.

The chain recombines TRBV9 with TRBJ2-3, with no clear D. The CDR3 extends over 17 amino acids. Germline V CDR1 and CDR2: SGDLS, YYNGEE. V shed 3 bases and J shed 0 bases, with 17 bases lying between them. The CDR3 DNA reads TGTGCCAGCAGCGCCCGAGGCCCTCCACTTAGCACAGATACGCAGTATTTT. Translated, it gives CASSARGPPLSTDTQYF.

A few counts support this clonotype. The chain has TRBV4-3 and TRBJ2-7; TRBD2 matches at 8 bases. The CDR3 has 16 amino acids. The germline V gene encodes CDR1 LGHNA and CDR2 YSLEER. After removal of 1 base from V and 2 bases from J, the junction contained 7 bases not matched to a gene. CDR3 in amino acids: CASSQADGRAAYEQYF. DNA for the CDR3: TGCGCCAGCAGCCAAGCTGACGGGAGGGCCGCCTACGAGCAGTACTTC.